This T cell receptor beta chain was captured in a study of blood T cell repertoires in COVID-19. Generated by immunoSEQ multiplex PCR, the TCRdb table keeps only in-frame clones and is missing some. The sample holds over 200,000 clones, approximately 80% seen once. This receptor was identified in a man in his 60s who had recovered from COVID-19. The sequencing sample was made of PBMCs or T cells enriched from blood (not recorded which).

The CDR3 nucleotides are TGTGCCAGCAGCCACGCAGGGGGCCGATCCTACAATGAGCAGTTCTTC. As protein: CASSHAGGRSYNEQFF. V gene TRBV14 combines with J gene TRBJ2-1; 8 bases align to TRBD1. Per the germline V gene, CDR1 is SGHDN and CDR2 is FVKESK. The ends lost 3 bases at V and 1 base at J; junction bases unmatched: 5. The CDR3 has 16 residues.